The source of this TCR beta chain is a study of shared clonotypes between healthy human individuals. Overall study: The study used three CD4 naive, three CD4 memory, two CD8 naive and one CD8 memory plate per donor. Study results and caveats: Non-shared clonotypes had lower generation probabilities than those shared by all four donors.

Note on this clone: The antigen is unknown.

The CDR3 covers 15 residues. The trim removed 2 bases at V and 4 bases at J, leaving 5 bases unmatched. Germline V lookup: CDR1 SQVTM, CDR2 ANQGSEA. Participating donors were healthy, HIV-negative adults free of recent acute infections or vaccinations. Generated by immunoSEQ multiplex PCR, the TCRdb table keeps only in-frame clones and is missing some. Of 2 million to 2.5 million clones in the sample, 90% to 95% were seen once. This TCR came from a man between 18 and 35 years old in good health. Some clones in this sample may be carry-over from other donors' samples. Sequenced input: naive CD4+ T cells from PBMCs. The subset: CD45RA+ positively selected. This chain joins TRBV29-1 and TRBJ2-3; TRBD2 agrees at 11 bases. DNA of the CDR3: TGCAGCGTTGAACTAGCGGGAGGCGCGCCAGATACGCAGTATTTT. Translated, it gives CSVELAGGAPDTQYF.